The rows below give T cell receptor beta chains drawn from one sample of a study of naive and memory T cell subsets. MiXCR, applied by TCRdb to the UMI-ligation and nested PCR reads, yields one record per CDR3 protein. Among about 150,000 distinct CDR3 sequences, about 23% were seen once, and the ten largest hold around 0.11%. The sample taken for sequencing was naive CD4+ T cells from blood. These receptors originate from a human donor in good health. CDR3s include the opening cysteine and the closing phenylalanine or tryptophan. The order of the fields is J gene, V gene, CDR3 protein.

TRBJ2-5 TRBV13 CASSAGAFETQYF
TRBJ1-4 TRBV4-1 CASSLTTGGGRNEKLFF
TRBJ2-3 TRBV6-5 CASSYGLGLARGDTQYF
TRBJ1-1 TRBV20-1 CSARVQNTEAFF
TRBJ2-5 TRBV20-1 CSATRRKGLPETQYF
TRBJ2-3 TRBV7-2 CASSLREWGTDTQYF
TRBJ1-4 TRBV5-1 CATSQGRNEKLFF
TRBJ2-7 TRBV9 CASSVHRAGVSEQYF
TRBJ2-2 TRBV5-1 CASNPGSPNTGELFF
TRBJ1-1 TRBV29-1 CSVVPMNTEAFF
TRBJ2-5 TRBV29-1 CSARVETQYF
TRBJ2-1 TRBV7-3 CASSLRGGVFNEQFF
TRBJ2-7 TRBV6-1 CASSAGDRECEQYF
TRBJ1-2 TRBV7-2 CASSPNLGRTF
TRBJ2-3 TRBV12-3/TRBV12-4 CASRPGTWYDTQYF
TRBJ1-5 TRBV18 CASSQLGQGVGNNQPQHF
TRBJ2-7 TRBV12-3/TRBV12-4 CASSLWQYPYEQYF
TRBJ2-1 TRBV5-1 CASSSPGVAGRANEQFF
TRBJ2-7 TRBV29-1 CSVVPSSHEQYF
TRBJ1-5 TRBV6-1 CASSEEGAWQPQHF
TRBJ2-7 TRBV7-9 CASSDLAGRDYEQYF
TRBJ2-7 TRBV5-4 CASSIPGPYEQYF
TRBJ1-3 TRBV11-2 CASSFWVGPQAGNTIYF
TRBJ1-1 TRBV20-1 CSARKAAGREAFF
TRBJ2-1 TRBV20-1 CSANELAGVNPNEQFF
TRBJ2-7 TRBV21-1 CASSKAGGLGEQYF
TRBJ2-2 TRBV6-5 CASSYAGTSRSGELFF
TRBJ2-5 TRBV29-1 CSVRPGQGRRETQYF
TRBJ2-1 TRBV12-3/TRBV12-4 CASSLGPPKAQFF
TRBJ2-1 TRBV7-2 CASRRDWGSYNEQFF
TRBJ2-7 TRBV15 CATSYKWGTAPLSSYEQYF
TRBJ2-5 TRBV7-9 CASSSWGQQETQYF
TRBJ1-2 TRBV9 CASSVGTGRVTYGYTF
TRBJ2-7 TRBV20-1 CSAKPYARSSEQYF
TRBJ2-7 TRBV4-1 CASSQGGGSVSRSEQYF
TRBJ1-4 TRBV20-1 CSAIRQGINEKLFF
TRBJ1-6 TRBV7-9 CASSRTTGHNSPLHF
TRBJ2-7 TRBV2 CASMYPGYYEQYF
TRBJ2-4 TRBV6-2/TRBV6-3 CASEQGQGRNIQYF
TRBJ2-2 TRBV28 CAVQGEITGELFF
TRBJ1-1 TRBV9 CASSSGTGVLAFF
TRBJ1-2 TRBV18 CASSPLQGGGLGYTF
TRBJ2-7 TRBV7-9 CASSSGPGSYEQYF
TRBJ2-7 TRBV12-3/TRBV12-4 CASSRASSSYEQYF
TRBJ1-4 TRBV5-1 CASRTEHREKLFF
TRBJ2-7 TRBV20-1 CRAGTSINEQYF
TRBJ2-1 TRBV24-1 CATSPGDLENEQFF
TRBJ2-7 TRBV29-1 CSVGQGGAGEQYF
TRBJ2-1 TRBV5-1 CASSLQDEQFF
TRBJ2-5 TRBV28 CASSLAPGQTLQETQYF
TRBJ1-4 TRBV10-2 CASRNPNGVNEKLFF
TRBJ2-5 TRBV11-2 CASSSRLAGALETQYF
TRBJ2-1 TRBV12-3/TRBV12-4 CASRTRPGGVHEQFF
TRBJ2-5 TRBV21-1 CASSIDKETQYF